Detailed here is one T cell receptor beta chain. The repertoire was sequenced with immunoSEQ multiplex PCR; TCRdb's copy has only in-frame clones and lacks some. The table records 1.4 million or so clones, approximately 98.5% of them present only once. The source of the sample is a study of shared clonotypes between healthy human individuals. The CDR3 has 15 residues. The ends were cut back, 1 base at V and 2 bases at J, with 12 bases in the middle. Germline CDR1 is MNHNS and CDR2 is SASEGT. The clonotype comes from a man aged 30-40 years in good health. V and J are TRBV6-1 and TRBJ2-7; the D gene is possibly TRBD2 (6 bases). The sequenced sample was naive CD4+ T cells sorted from blood. Documented subset: CD45RA+ positively selected. CDR3 bases: TGTGCCAGCAGTGAAGGCAATAGCGGAACCTACGAGCAGTACTTC. Translated, it gives CASSEGNSGTYEQYF.